This is a list of T cell receptor beta chains from one sample in a study of shared clonotypes between healthy human individuals. The protocol was immunoSEQ multiplex PCR, while the TCRdb copy is restricted to in-frame clones and leaves out a portion. The sample lists about 99,000 clones, more than 45% seen once, with roughly 16% in the top ten. The sample comprised PBMCs. Receptors originate from a woman aged 35 to 49 in good health. Some clones in this sample may be carry-over from other donors' samples. CDR3s include the opening cysteine and the closing phenylalanine or tryptophan. The size of a clone is reported for some rows only, either as once, few or many, or as a class for expanded clones.

cdr3_aa,v_call,clone_size
CASKRAGPNPNTEAFF,TRBV19,many
CASSFTGSRNTIYF,TRBV5-6,many
CASSVASGSREQFF,TRBV5-1,few
CASSTGQNYGYTF,TRBV28,many
CASSQRTSGEDTQYF,TRBV7-3,.
CASSSAGAGGTGELFF,TRBV28,.
CASSVATSAETQYF,TRBV9,.
CASSPLTDSSTDTQYF,TRBV19,many
CASSFGTVYEQYF,TRBV7-8,.
CSVEDRGTGNGYTF,TRBV29-1,once
CASSVFSTLGDTQYF,TRBV9,.
CASSEWRKYEQYF,TRBV10-2,.
CAWGLAGLRDEQFF,TRBV30,.
CASSFHGTSGSDEQFF,TRBV9,.
CASSQDRAGNTIYF,TRBV2,.
CASSFATSGTYNEQFF,TRBV4-3,once
CASSPSGRKGEQYF,TRBV27,.
CASRWDRDGKETQYF,TRBV27,few
CASSLAPPSASTGELFF,TRBV7-2,.
CASSQETYYGYTF,TRBV4-1,.
CASSSAAEAFF,TRBV28,.
CASSSRQGAYEQYF,TRBV5-6,few
CASKRERKSYEQYF,TRBV2,many
CASSLIGTREETQYF,TRBV7-7,.
CASSPRTGKNTEAFF,TRBV11-2,many
CASSQQANGYTF,TRBV14,.
CASSFEVPPYEQYF,TRBV28,.
CASSPGGGQRYNEQFF,TRBV7-8,few
CASSQEGQADQPQHF,TRBV4-1,.
CASTQRGLYNEQFF,TRBV6-5,.
CASSSLLQGLDTEAFF,TRBV6-5,.
CASSMALDKQFF,TRBV6-6,.
CAWSVAFREQYF,TRBV30,.
CASRRLVGEQFF,TRBV6-6,.
CASSLVWTSGPYEQYF,TRBV7-2,few
CSASSVYGYTF,TRBV20-1,.
CSAALGGYTF,TRBV20-1,many
CASSLTDTQYF,TRBV28,many
CASSPGRPTYNEQFF,TRBV18,.
CASSHPLGTGGHTIYF,TRBV27,few
CAWSQGFSGNTIYF,TRBV30,many